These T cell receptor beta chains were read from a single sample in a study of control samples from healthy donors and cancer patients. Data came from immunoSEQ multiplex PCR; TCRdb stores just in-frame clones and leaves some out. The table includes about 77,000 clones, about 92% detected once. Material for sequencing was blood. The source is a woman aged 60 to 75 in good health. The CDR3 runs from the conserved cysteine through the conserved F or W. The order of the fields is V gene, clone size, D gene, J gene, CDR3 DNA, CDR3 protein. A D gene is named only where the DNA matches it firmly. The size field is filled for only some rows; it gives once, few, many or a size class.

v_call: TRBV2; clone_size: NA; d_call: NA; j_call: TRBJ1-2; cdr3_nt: TGTGCCAGCAGTAGGCAGGGACCCACTTACACCTTC; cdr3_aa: CASSRQGPTYTF
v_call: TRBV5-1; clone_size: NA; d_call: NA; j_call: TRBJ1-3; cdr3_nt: TGCGCCAGCAGCTTCTCAGGGTTTGGAAACACCATATATTTT; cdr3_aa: CASSFSGFGNTIYF
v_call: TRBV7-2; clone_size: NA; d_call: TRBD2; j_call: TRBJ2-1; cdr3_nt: TGTGCCAGCAGCTTAGCGCTAGCGGGAGTTCATGAGCAGTTCTTC; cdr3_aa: CASSLALAGVHEQFF
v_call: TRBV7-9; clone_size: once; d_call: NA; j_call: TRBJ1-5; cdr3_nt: TGTGCCAGCAGCTCACAGGGCGATCAGCCCCAGCATTTT; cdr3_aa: CASSSQGDQPQHF
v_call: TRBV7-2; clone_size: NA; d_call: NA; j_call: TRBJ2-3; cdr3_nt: TGTGCCAGCAGTCCGAAAACAGATACGCAGTATTTT; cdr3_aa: CASSPKTDTQYF
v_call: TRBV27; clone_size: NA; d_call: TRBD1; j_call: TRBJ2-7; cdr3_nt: TGTGCCAGCAGACAACCGGGACAGGGAACGTACGAGCAGTACTTC; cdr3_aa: CASRQPGQGTYEQYF
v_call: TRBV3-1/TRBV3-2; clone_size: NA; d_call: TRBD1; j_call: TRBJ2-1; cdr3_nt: TGTGCCAGCAGCGACAGGGGGCGAGGGGATGAGCAGTTCTTC; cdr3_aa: CASSDRGRGDEQFF
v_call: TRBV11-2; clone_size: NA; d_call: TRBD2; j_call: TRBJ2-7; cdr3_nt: TGTGCCAGCAGCACCACTAGCGGTTTCTCCTACGAGCAGTACTTC; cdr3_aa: CASSTTSGFSYEQYF
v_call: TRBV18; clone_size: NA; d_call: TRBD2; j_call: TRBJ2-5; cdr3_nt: TGTGCCAGCTCAGACATCGGGACTAGCCGGGGGGGCCAAGAGACCCAGTACTTC; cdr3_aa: CASSDIGTSRGGQETQYF
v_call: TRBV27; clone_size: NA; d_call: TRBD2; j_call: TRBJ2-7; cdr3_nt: TGTGCCAGTATTAGCGGGAGAACAAACGAGCAGTACTTC; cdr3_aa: CASISGRTNEQYF
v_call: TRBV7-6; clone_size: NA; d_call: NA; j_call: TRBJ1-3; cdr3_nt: TGTGCCAGCAAACCCCTCAGGAAGGGATCCTCTGGAAACACCATATATTTT; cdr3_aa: CASKPLRKGSSGNTIYF
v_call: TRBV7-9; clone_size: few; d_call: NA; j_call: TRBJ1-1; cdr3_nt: TGTGCCAGCAGTTCCCGAGGTTACACTGAAGCTTTCTTT; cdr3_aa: CASSSRGYTEAFF
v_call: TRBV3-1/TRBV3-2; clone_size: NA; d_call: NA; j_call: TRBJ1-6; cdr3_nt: TGTGCCAGCAGCCAAGGGGAGCGCTCACCCCTCCACTTT; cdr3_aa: CASSQGERSPLHF
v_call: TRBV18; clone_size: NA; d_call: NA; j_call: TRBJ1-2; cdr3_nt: TGTGCCAGCCGGGAGCAGACAGACTATGGCTACACCTTC; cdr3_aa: CASREQTDYGYTF
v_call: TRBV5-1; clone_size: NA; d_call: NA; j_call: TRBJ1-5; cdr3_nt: TGCGCCAGCAGCTTGGTCGGGCAATTTAGCAATCAGCCCCAGCATTTT; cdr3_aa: CASSLVGQFSNQPQHF
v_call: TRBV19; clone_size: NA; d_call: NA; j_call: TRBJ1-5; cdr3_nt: TGTGCCAGTAGTATGCAGCGCAATCAGCCCCAGCATTTT; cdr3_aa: CASSMQRNQPQHF
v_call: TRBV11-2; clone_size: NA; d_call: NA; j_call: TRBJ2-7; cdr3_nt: TGTGCCAGCAGCCAAATCCGGGGGCGGACCTACGAGCAGTACTTC; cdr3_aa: CASSQIRGRTYEQYF
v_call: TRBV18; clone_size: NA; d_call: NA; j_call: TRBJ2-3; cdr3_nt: TGTGCCAGCTCACCAAGCACAGATACGCAGTATTTT; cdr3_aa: CASSPSTDTQYF
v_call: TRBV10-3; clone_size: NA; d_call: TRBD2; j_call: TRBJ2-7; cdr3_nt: TGTGCCATCAGTGAGTCGGGGAGGGCCTCTGGCGAGCAGTACTTC; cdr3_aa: CAISESGRASGEQYF
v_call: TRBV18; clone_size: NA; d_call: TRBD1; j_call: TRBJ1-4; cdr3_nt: TGTGCCAGCTCACCACCACAGGGGTGGAATGAAAAACTGTTTTTT; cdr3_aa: CASSPPQGWNEKLFF
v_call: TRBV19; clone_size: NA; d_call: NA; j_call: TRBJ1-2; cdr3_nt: TGTGCCAGTAGTATGGGGGCGTACCTAAATCGTTATGGCTACACCTTC; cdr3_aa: CASSMGAYLNRYGYTF
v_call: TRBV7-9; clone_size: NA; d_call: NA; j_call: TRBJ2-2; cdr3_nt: TGTGCCAGCAGCCCCCGGTGGGAGAACACCGGGGAGCTGTTTTTT; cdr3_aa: CASSPRWENTGELFF
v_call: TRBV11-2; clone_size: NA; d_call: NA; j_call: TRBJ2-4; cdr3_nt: TGTGCCAGCAGCCACCCACGCGGACAAACCTTCAAAAACATTCAGTACTTC; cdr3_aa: CASSHPRGQTFKNIQYF
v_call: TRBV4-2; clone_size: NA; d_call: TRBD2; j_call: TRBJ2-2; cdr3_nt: TGTGCCAGCAGCCAAGAAGGGGTAGCGGGAGGGAACACCGGGGAGCTGTTTTTT; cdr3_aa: CASSQEGVAGGNTGELFF
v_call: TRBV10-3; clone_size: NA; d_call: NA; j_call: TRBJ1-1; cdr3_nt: TGTGCCATCAGTGAGCAACCGAACACTGAAGCTTTCTTT; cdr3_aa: CAISEQPNTEAFF
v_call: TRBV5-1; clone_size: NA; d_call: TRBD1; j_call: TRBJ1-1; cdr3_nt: TGCGCCAGCAGCCCACAGGGGGCAAGCACTGAAGCTTTCTTT; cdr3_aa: CASSPQGASTEAFF
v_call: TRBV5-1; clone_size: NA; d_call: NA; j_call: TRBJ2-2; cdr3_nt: TGCGCCAGCAGCTTGTCTCCCGGGGAGCTGTTTTTT; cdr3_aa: CASSLSPGELFF
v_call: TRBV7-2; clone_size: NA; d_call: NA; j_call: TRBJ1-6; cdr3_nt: TGTGCCAGCAGTTTCTCCTATAATTCACCCCTCCACTTT; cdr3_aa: CASSFSYNSPLHF
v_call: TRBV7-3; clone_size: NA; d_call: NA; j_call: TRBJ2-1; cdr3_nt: TGTGCCAGCAGCTTAACGGGACCCCTGAGCTCCTACAATGAGCAGTTCTTC; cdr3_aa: CASSLTGPLSSYNEQFF
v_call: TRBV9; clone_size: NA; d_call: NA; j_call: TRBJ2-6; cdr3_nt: TGTGCCAGCAGCCTAGGAGGGGCGTCTGGGGCCAACGTCCTGACTTTC; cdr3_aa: CASSLGGASGANVLTF
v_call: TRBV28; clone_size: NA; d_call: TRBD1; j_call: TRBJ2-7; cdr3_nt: TGTGCCAGCAGTACGCCGGGACAGGGGCACGAGCAGTACTTC; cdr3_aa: CASSTPGQGHEQYF
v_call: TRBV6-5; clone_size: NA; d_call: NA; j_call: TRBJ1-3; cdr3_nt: TGTGCCAGCAGCTTGGACTACTCTGGAAACACCATATATTTT; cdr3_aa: CASSLDYSGNTIYF
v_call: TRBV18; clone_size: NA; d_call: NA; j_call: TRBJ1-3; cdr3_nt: TGTGCCAGCTCACCACCGGGGGCGACCGTAAGGACTGGAAACACCATATATTTT; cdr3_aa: CASSPPGATVRTGNTIYF
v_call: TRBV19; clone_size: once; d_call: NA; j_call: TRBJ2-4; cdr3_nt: TGTGCCAGCCCTGAAAAGGGGTACAAAAACATTCAGTACTTC; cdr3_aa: CASPEKGYKNIQYF
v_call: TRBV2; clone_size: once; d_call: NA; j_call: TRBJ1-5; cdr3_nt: TGTGCCAGCAGTAAGGGGAGAAAGCCCCAGCATTTT; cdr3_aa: CASSKGRKPQHF
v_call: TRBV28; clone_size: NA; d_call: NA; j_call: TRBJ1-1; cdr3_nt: TGTGCCAGCAGTTTAAGGAGGGGATGGAACACTGAAGCTTTCTTT; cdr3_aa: CASSLRRGWNTEAFF
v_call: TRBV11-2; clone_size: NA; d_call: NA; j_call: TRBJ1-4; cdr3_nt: TGTGCCAGCAGCTTAGGAGTGCGGCAGTTTAATGAAAAACTGTTTTTT; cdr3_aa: CASSLGVRQFNEKLFF
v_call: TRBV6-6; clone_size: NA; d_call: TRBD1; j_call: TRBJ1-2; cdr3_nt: TGTGCCAGCAGCCGACAGGGTTCCTTCCATGACTATGGCTACACCTTC; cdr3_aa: CASSRQGSFHDYGYTF
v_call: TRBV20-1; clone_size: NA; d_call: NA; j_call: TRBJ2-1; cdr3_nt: TGCAGTGCTAGTCGGCCCGCCTACAATGAGCAGTTCTTC; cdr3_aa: CSASRPAYNEQFF
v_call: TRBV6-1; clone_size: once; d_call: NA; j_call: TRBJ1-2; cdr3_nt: TGTGCCAGCAGGGGCACAGGGAACGGCTACACCTTC; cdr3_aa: CASRGTGNGYTF
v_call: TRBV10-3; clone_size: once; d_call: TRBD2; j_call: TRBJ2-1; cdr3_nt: TGTGCCATCAGTGAGGCGAGGAGCGGGAGGGGTGGCAATGAGCAGTTCTTC; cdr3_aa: CAISEARSGRGGNEQFF
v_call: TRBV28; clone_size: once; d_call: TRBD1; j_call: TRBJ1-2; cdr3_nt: TGTGCCAGCAGTTTAGGGACAGGGGTCTATGGCTACACCTTC; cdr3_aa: CASSLGTGVYGYTF
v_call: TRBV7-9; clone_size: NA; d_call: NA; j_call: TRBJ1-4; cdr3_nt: TGTGCCAGCAGCCCTACCGTTAATGAAAAACTGTTTTTT; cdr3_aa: CASSPTVNEKLFF
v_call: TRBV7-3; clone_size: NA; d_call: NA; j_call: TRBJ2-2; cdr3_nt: TGTGCCAGCAGCTTAATGGCGGGTTTAAACACCGGGGAGCTGTTTTTT; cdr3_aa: CASSLMAGLNTGELFF
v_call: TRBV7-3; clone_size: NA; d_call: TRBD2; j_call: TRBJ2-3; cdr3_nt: TGTGCCAGCAGCACAACTAGCGGCACAGATACGCAGTATTTT; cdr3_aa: CASSTTSGTDTQYF
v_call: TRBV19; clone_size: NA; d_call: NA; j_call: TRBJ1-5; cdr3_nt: TGTGCCAGTAGTATAGTGGGTGGGGGACGGCCCCAGCATTTT; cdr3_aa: CASSIVGGGRPQHF
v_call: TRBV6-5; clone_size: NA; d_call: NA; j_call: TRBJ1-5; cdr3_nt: TGTGCCATCTCTCTGATACATACGCAGCATTTT; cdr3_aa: CAISLIHTQHF
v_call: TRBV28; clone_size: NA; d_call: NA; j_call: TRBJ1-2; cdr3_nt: TGTGCCAGCAGCCTAGGCGGGCAAAGAAATGTCTATGGCTACACCTTC; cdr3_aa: CASSLGGQRNVYGYTF
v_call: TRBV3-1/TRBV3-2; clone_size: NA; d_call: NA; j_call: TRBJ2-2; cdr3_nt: TGTGCCAGCAGCCAAGTGAGAGGCGGGGAGCTGTTTTTT; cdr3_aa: CASSQVRGGELFF
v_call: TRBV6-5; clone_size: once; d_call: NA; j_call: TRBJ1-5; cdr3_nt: TGTGCCAGCAGTTACCGACAGTATCAGCCCCAGCATTTT; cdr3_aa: CASSYRQYQPQHF
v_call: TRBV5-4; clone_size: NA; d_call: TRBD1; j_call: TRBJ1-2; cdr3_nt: TGTGCCAGCACCCTGACAGGGAACTATGGCTACACCTTC; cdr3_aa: CASTLTGNYGYTF
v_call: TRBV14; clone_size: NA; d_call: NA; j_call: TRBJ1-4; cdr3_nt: TGTGCCAGCAGCCAATTGGCCAATGAAAAACTGTTTTTT; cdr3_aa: CASSQLANEKLFF
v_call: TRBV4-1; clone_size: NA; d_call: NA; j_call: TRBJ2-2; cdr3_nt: TGCGCCAGCAGCCAACGGGACGGCCCCTTTGAGCTGTTTTTT; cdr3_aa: CASSQRDGPFELFF
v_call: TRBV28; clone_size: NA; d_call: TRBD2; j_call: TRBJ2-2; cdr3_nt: TGTGCCAGCAGTTTATTGGCTAGCGGGAGTAGGGTCGGGGAGCTGTTTTTT; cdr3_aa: CASSLLASGSRVGELFF